The 24 T cell receptor beta chains given below trace back to one sample, sequenced in a study of cytomegalovirus exposure and HLA in healthy donors. Some clones are missing from TCRdb's copy, which holds only in-frame ones; the method was immunoSEQ multiplex PCR. The data contain 130,000 to 150,000 clones, around 90% of them singletons. Sequencing used PBMCs. Receptors were obtained from a young woman in good health and CMV-seropositive.

This clone was recorded once. This chain uses TRBV5-6 with TRBJ1-5, with 7 positions matching TRBD1. There are 18 residues in the CDR3. Germline V gene lookup returns CDR1 SGHDT and CDR2 YYEEEE. With 3 bases clipped from V and 0 bases from J, the junction kept 12 bases outside the gene matches. CDR3 sequence (DNA): TGTGCCAGCAGCTATGGTTGGGCGGGACAGATTAGCAATCAGCCCCAGCATTTT. The encoded protein is CASSYGWAGQISNQPQHF.

This sequence joins TRBV4-1 and TRBJ2-7, with 8 positions matching TRBD2. CDR1 and CDR2 from the germline V gene are MGHRA and YSYEKL. This CDR3 is 17 amino acids long. Trimming removed 2 bases from V and 3 bases from J; junction bases left unmatched: 12. This CDR3 reads CASSQPPSSGLHYEQYF. The CDR3, as DNA: TGCGCCAGCAGCCAACCTCCTTCTAGCGGGCTTCACTACGAGCAGTACTTC.

This chain connects TRBV11-2 to TRBJ2-7; 7 bases fit TRBD2. Germline V CDR1 and CDR2: SGHAT, FQNNGV. This CDR3 region has 19 residues. Trimming took 5 bases from V and 2 from J; bases not matched to a gene: 21. CDR3 DNA: TGTGCCAGCAGCCGAGGGGTCATGCGGGAGTCAGCCACCCCCTACGAGCAGTACTTC. Translating gives CASSRGVMRESATPYEQYF.

This clone was seen once. The chain uses TRBV6-5 and TRBJ1-6; tentatively, D is TRBD1 (5 bases). The CDR3 is 14 residues long. Trimming stripped 7 bases from V and 14 bases from J, with 21 bases between. The germline V gene has CDR1 MNHEY and CDR2 SVGAGI. The CDR3 DNA sequence: TGTGCCAGCACGCCAGGGCTACCCGTAAGGGCCCTCCACTTT. As protein: CASTPGLPVRALHF.

The genes are TRBV5-6 and TRBJ2-3; 9 bases map to TRBD1. Per the germline V gene, CDR1 is SGHDT and CDR2 is YYEEEE. The ends lost 4 bases at V and 0 bases at J; junction bases unmatched: 9. The CDR3 sequence is 17 residues long. Written as DNA, the CDR3 is TGTGCCAGCAGCCCGGGTGGGACAGGGACAAGCACAGATACGCAGTATTTT. It specifies CASSPGGTGTSTDTQYF.

The CDR3 sequence is CASSVTVSSYEQYF. Written as DNA, the CDR3 is TGTGCCAGCAGTGTTACAGTGAGCTCCTACGAGCAGTACTTC. J is TRBJ2-7 and V is TRBV5-4; D unclear. There are 14 residues in the CDR3. Germline lookup yields CDR1 SGHNT and CDR2 YYREEE (reference sequence). Trimming shortened V by 5 bases and J by 0 bases, and 12 bases separated the two germline ends.

This chain joins TRBV2 and TRBJ1-3; 7 positions match TRBD1. J gave up 0 bases and V 6 bases, and 8 bases lay outside the gene matches. The CDR3 has 16 amino acids. CDR1 is SNHLY, CDR2 FYNNEI, per germline. CDR3 sequence (DNA): TGTGCCAGCAGGGAGACAGGGCTTCTCTCTGGAAACACCATATATTTT. This sequence encodes CASRETGLLSGNTIYF.

This clone has just one count. V gene TRBV2 combines with J gene TRBJ1-3; no reliable D call. CDR1 SNHLY and CDR2 FYNNEI come from the germline V gene. The V gene lost 2 bases and the J gene lost 4 bases, with 9 bases spanning the gap. The CDR3 covers 14 residues. CDR3 nucleotides: TGTGCCAGCAGTGAACGGTTTACCGGAAACACCATATATTTT. It codes for CASSERFTGNTIYF.

The chain combines TRBV28 with TRBJ1-5; 10 bases align to TRBD1. The CDR3 extends over 16 amino acids. After removal of 5 bases from V and 5 bases from J, the junction contained 9 bases not matched to a gene. Germline CDR1 is MDHEN and CDR2 is SYDVKM. The CDR3 sequence is CASSPPDRGRDQPQHF. In DNA, the CDR3 is TGTGCCAGCAGTCCCCCAGACAGGGGGCGAGATCAGCCCCAGCATTTT. Looking up the rest from reference TRBV28 and TRBJ1-5 gives the full variable domain: DVKVTQSSRYLVKRTGEKVFLECVQDMDHENMFWYRQDPGLGLRLIYFSYDVKMKEKGDIPEGYSVSREKKERFSLILESASTNQTSMYLCASSPPDRGRDQPQHFGDGTRLSIL.

This clone showed up just once. The rearrangement links TRBV9 to TRBJ2-5; 8 nucleotides match TRBD1. The CDR3 is made up of 16 amino acids. After removal of 3 bases from V and 5 bases from J, the junction contained 12 bases not matched to a gene. The germline V gene encodes CDR1 SGDLS and CDR2 YYNGEE. DNA of the CDR3: TGTGCCAGCAGCGAAGGGCCAGGGGGCGTGCTCGAGACCCAGTACTTC. Its protein is CASSEGPGGVLETQYF.

The chain joins TRBV28 to TRBJ1-2; 10 bases map to TRBD1. Losses at the gene ends were 4 bases for V and 4 bases for J; bases not matched to a gene: 9. The CDR3 length is 16 residues. CDR1 and CDR2 (germline): MDHEN, SYDVKM. CDR3: CASSSQTGGSSYGYTF. The CDR3 DNA reads TGTGCCAGCAGTTCCCAGACAGGGGGCAGTAGCTATGGCTACACCTTC.

J is TRBJ2-5 and V is TRBV27; TRBD1 matches 7 bases. Germline CDR1 is MNHEY and CDR2 is SMNVEV (reference sequence). The CDR3 has 16 amino acids. The V and J ends lost 3 bases and 1 base, in that order; junction bases with no gene match: 8. CDR3 in DNA: TGTGCCAGCAGTTTGGGCCCCGGGACAGTCCAAGAGACCCAGTACTTC. Its protein is CASSLGPGTVQETQYF.

The chain joins TRBV12-5 to TRBJ1-5; D might be TRBD1 (6 bases). The germline gives CDR1 LGHNT, CDR2 FRNRAP. V lost 7 bases and J lost 7, with 11 bases in between. The CDR3 covers 12 residues. The CDR3 DNA reads TGTGCTAGTGCGGCAGGGGAGCAGCCCCAGCATTTT. This encodes CASAAGEQPQHF.

The chain carries TRBV25-1 and TRBJ2-3, with 9 bases aligning to TRBD2. This CDR3 is built from 17 residues. Trimming took 3 bases from V and 2 from J; bases not matched to a gene: 9. CDR1 MGHDK and CDR2 SYGVNS come from the germline V gene. This CDR3 reads CASSERAGGFYTDTQYF. DNA of the CDR3: TGTGCCAGCAGTGAGCGAGCGGGAGGCTTTTACACAGATACGCAGTATTTT.

This clone has only one observation. V and J are TRBV28 and TRBJ1-2; D might be TRBD1 (5 bases). Germline V lookup: CDR1 MDHEN, CDR2 SYDVKM. The germline V and J ends were trimmed by 7 bases and 2 bases, with 17 bases remaining between them. The CDR3 runs 15 residues. This chain's CDR3 is CASIPGVTGNYGYTF. The CDR3 coding sequence is TGTGCCAGCATACCGGGGGTCACTGGAAACTATGGCTACACCTTC.

The chain couples TRBV13 to TRBJ2-7; TRBD1 aligns across 7 bases. This CDR3 has 13 residues. Germline V gene data show CDR1 as PRHDT and CDR2 as FYEKMQ (reference sequence). V gave up 5 bases and J gave up 1 base; unmatched junction bases: 2. CDR3: CASSMGQSYEQYF. Here the CDR3 DNA reads TGTGCCAGCAGCATGGGACAGTCCTACGAGCAGTACTTC.

The chain employs TRBV30 and TRBJ2-7; D possibly corresponds to TRBD1 (6 bases). Germline assignment: CDR1 GTSNPN and CDR2 SVGIG (reference sequence). The CDR3 length is 16 residues. Trimming stripped 2 bases from V and 0 bases from J, with 17 bases between. CDR3 sequence: CAWSIVGTPYSYEQYF. The DNA of the CDR3 is TGTGCCTGGAGTATAGTGGGGACACCTTACTCCTACGAGCAGTACTTC.

The J gene is TRBJ1-1, the V gene TRBV5-1, with 7 bases aligning to TRBD1. Germline V CDR1 and CDR2: SGHRS, YFSETQ. The CDR3 consists of 16 residues. V lost 6 bases and J lost 2; bases outside the gene matches: 13. The CDR3 nucleotides read TGCGCCAGCACCATTGGAAGGGGGCGCATAAACACTGAAGCTTTCTTT. It specifies CASTIGRGRINTEAFF. The variable domain in full, completed from reference TRBV5-1 and TRBJ1-1, reads KAGVTQTPRYLIKTRGQQVTLSCSPISGHRSVSWYQQTPGQGLQFLFEYFSETQRNKGNFPGRFSGRQFSNSRSEMNVSTLELGDSALYLCASTIGRGRINTEAFFGQGTRLTVV.

The chain uses TRBV30 and TRBJ1-6; maybe TRBD1 (5 bases). Per germline, CDR1 GTSNPN and CDR2 SVGIG (reference sequence). V was cut by 0 bases and J by 7 bases, with 13 bases left in between. The CDR3 has 15 residues. The CDR3 is CAWSVRGTENSPLHF. CDR3 bases: TGTGCCTGGAGTGTACGGGGGACGGAGAATTCACCCCTCCACTTT.

The rearrangement links TRBV18 to TRBJ2-3, with D maybe TRBD2 (5 bases). The germline V and J ends were trimmed by 3 bases and 6 bases, with 7 bases remaining between them. The CDR3 runs 12 residues. The germline V gene encodes CDR1 KGHSH and CDR2 LQKENI. The CDR3 reads CASSPGEDTQYF. The CDR3 region has the DNA TGTGCCAGCTCACCGGGAGAGGATACGCAGTATTTT.

The CDR3 DNA follows: TGTGCCAGCTGCTACAGGGTCGGCGAGCAGTACTTC. This encodes CASCYRVGEQYF. The rearrangement joins TRBV2 to TRBJ2-7, with D possibly being TRBD1 (6 bases). Trimming pared 8 bases from V and 6 bases from J, leaving 14 bases between. This CDR3 is 12 amino acids long. Looked up from germline, CDR1 is SNHLY and CDR2 is FYNNEI.

The V gene is TRBV11-2, the J gene TRBJ1-1; 9 nucleotides agree with TRBD1. CDR1 SGHAT and CDR2 FQNNGV come from the germline V gene. The CDR3 extends over 13 amino acids. V shed 8 bases, J shed 7 bases, and the junction held 8 bases outside the gene matches. For the CDR3, the DNA is TGTGCCAGCGGTTGGGCGGGACAGGGTGAAGCTTTCTTT. Translating it yields CASGWAGQGEAFF. The full variable domain, with the rest looked up from reference TRBV11-2 and TRBJ1-1, is EAGVAQSPRYKIIEKRQSVAFWCNPISGHATLYWYQQILGQGPKLLIQFQNNGVVDDSQLPKDRFSAERLKGVDSTLKIQPAKLEDSAVYLCASGWAGQGEAFFGQGTRLTVV.

This rearrangement joins TRBV9 to TRBJ2-5; tentatively, D is TRBD2 (5 bases). The V end lost 0 bases, the J end lost 5 bases, and 11 bases lay between the germline ends. In germline, CDR1 is SGDLS, CDR2 YYNGEE. This CDR3 region has 14 residues. The CDR3 reads CASSVDRGLETQYF. The CDR3 coding sequence is TGTGCCAGCAGCGTAGACCGGGGTCTCGAGACCCAGTACTTC.

The V and J genes are TRBV19 and TRBJ1-2; 9 bases fit TRBD1. Germline loops: CDR1 LNHDA, CDR2 SQIVND (reference sequence). The CDR3 extends over 15 amino acids. V shed 3 bases and J 4 bases; nucleotides not matched to a gene: 6. CDR3 in amino acids: CASSMGTGRTYGYTF. In nucleotides, the CDR3 is TGTGCCAGTAGTATGGGGACAGGGAGGACCTATGGCTACACCTTC. Complete variable domain (other parts from reference TRBV19 and TRBJ1-2): DGGITQSPKYLFRKEGQNVTLSCEQNLNHDAMYWYRQDPGQGLRLIYYSQIVNDFQKGDIAEGYSVSREKKESFPLTVTSAQKNPTAFYLCASSMGTGRTYGYTFGSGTRLTVV.